This TCR beta chain originates from a study of blood T cell repertoires in COVID-19. For the study at large: From the United States, Italy and Spain came samples of acute and convalescent COVID-19. The cDNA or gDNA used as material had been derived from T cells, B-cell-depleted T cells, or PBMCs.

Per the authors' pipeline: Using reference gene primer amplification, nucleated cell counts were estimated. TCRdb's table, derived via immunoSEQ multiplex PCR, lists solely in-frame clones and lacks some. The D gene and trimming were derived from the DNA, and the V and J assignments and clone size from that table. The table has around 220,000 clones, about 85% seen once; the top ten hold about 20%. This TCR was sampled from a young man with active or convalescent COVID-19. The material sequenced was peripheral blood.

DNA of the CDR3: TGTGCCTGGAGTGCCGGCCGGACAGGTAGTAACTATGGCTACACCTTC. Translated: CAWSAGRTGSNYGYTF. The chain employs TRBV30 and TRBJ1-2, with TRBD1 matching over 7 bases. V shed 1 base, J shed 1 base, and the junction held 9 bases outside the gene matches. CDR1 is GTSNPN and CDR2 is SVGIG in the germline V gene (reference sequence). The CDR3 covers 16 residues.